Following are 25 T cell receptor beta chains from one sample sequenced in a study of T cell responses to AZD1222 COVID-19 vaccine. Repertoires were generated with immunoSEQ multiplex PCR, while TCRdb's copy carries only in-frame clones and drops some. Of around 66,000 clones in the sample, approximately 79% were seen once. This material consisted of peripheral blood, taken on day 0 of MenACWY control vaccination. These receptors were obtained from an adult in good health.

The V and J genes are TRBV3-1 (or the pseudogene TRBV3-2) and TRBJ2-7; TRBD1 matches 7 bases. The germline V gene has CDR1 LGHDT and CDR2 YNNKEL (reference sequence). The CDR3 sequence is 15 residues long. The V segment lost 1 base and the J segment 2 bases; nucleotides outside the gene matches: 5. CDR3 DNA: TGTGCCAGCAGCCAAGCCGGGACAGCACCCTACGAGCAGTACTTC. Translated: CASSQAGTAPYEQYF.

This clone was seen a handful of times. This chain links TRBV7-9 with TRBJ2-2; the D is unclear. The CDR3 sequence is 15 residues long. CDR1 SEHNR and CDR2 FQNEAQ come from the germline V gene (reference sequence). V lost 3 bases, J lost 3 bases, and 11 bases lay in between. The CDR3, as DNA: TGTGCCAGCAGCTTCTCGGCCGGGTACACCGGGGAGCTGTTTTTT. It specifies CASSFSAGYTGELFF. The whole variable domain, filled in from reference TRBV7-9 and TRBJ2-2, reads DTGVSQNPRHKITKRGQNVTFRCDPISEHNRLYWYRQTLGQGPEFLTYFQNEAQLEKSRLLSDRFSAERPKGSFSTLEIQRTEQGDSAMYLCASSFSAGYTGELFFGEGSRLTVL.

This chain uses TRBV2 with TRBJ2-2; TRBD1 aligns across 10 bases. The length of the CDR3 is 15 residues. V trimming: 8 bases; J trimming: 4 bases; junction bases outside the gene matches: 7. Germline CDR1 SNHLY, CDR2 FYNNEI. The CDR3 DNA sequence: TGTGCCAGCCGATGGGACAGGGGTAGCACCGGGGAGCTGTTTTTT. As protein: CASRWDRGSTGELFF.

The CDR3 region is CASSLQGYEQYF. CDR3 coding DNA: TGTGCCAGCAGCTTACAGGGGTACGAGCAGTACTTC. The chain employs TRBV11-2 and TRBJ2-7; maybe TRBD1 (6 bases). Germline V gives CDR1 SGHAT, CDR2 FQNNGV. The length of the CDR3 is 12 residues. The V gene lost 2 bases and the J gene lost 4 bases, with 6 bases spanning the gap.

The chain is built from TRBV29-1 and TRBJ2-3; 13 bases are shared with TRBD2. CDR1 and CDR2 (germline): SQVTM, ANQGSEA. CDR3 length equals 16 residues. V was pared by 7 bases and J by 5 bases, with 12 bases of the junction left unmatched. DNA for the CDR3: TGCAGCGCAAAAACCGGGACTAGCGGGACTGGAGATACGCAGTATTTT. It is translated as CSAKTGTSGTGDTQYF.

This clone has only a few counts. The CDR3 protein is CASSQDGMGQILMGYGYTF. In nucleotides, the CDR3 is TGTGCCAGCAGCCAAGATGGAATGGGACAGATCTTGATGGGCTATGGCTACACCTTC. The chain employs TRBV4-2 and TRBJ1-2; 7 bases align to TRBD1. Germline loops: CDR1 LGHNA, CDR2 YNFKEQ. The CDR3 totals 19 residues. V trimming: 0 bases; J trimming: 4 bases; junction bases outside the gene matches: 17.

The chain joins TRBV29-1 to TRBJ2-1; D may be TRBD1 (6 bases). Germline CDR1 is SQVTM and CDR2 is ANQGSEA. V was clipped by 0 bases and J by 8 bases, with 11 bases between them. The CDR3 is 13 residues long. DNA of the CDR3: TGCAGCGTTGAAGAGGCACAGGGCGATGAGCAGTTCTTC. It yields the protein CSVEEAQGDEQFF.

V gene TRBV18 combines with J gene TRBJ2-7, with 7 positions matching TRBD1. The CDR3 sequence is 13 residues long. With V trimmed by 3 bases and J by 5 bases, 4 bases remained unmatched. The germline V gene encodes CDR1 KGHSH and CDR2 LQKENI. Here the CDR3 reads CASSPQGVNEQYF. The CDR3 region has the DNA TGTGCCAGCTCACCGCAGGGGGTAAACGAGCAGTACTTC.

The CDR3 here is CASSSPTGGGRTGELFF. Written as DNA, the CDR3 is TGTGCCAGCAGCTCCCCTACAGGGGGTGGACGGACCGGGGAGCTGTTTTTT. The J gene is TRBJ2-2, the V gene TRBV5-4; 8 bases fit TRBD1. The CDR3 is 17 amino acids. J was trimmed by 5 bases and V by 3 bases; bases with no gene match: 12. The germline V gene encodes CDR1 SGHNT and CDR2 YYREEE (reference sequence). The full variable domain, completed using reference TRBV5-4 and TRBJ2-2, is ETGVTQSPTHLIKTRGQQVTLRCSSQSGHNTVSWYQQALGQGPQFIFQYYREEENGRGNFPPRFSGLQFPNYSSELNVNALELDDSALYLCASSSPTGGGRTGELFFGEGSRLTVL.

The chain joins TRBV28 to TRBJ2-2, with D perhaps being TRBD1 or TRBD2 (6 bases each). The germline V gene has CDR1 MDHEN and CDR2 SYDVKM. The CDR3 consists of 16 residues. Trimming cost V 7 bases and J 5 bases, with 20 bases left between them. CDR3 nucleotide sequence: TGTGCCAGCAACGGGGGCCAGGGGAGGTTTACCGGGGAGCTGTTTTTT. This codes for CASNGGQGRFTGELFF.

The chain employs TRBV30 and TRBJ2-3, with 8 bases lining up with TRBD2. The CDR3 is made up of 16 amino acids. V lost 3 bases and J lost 5; bases outside the gene matches: 13. Germline CDR1 reads GTSNPN; CDR2 reads SVGIG (reference sequence). CDR3: CAWSLTSGLAGDTQYF. CDR3 DNA sequence: TGTGCCTGGAGCTTAACTAGCGGCCTTGCGGGAGATACGCAGTATTTT.

The J gene is TRBJ1-4, the V gene TRBV30, with a tentative D call TRBD1 (5 bases). The CDR3 sequence is 14 residues long. From germline, CDR1 is GTSNPN and CDR2 SVGIG (reference sequence). Trimming removed 4 bases at V and 3 bases at J, with 12 bases between. The CDR3 spells CAWTPGRSNEKLFF. The CDR3 region has the DNA TGTGCCTGGACTCCGGGACGGTCTAATGAAAAACTGTTTTTT.

The V call is TRBV10-1, the J call TRBJ2-1, with D perhaps matching TRBD1 (7 bases). V was cut by 5 bases and J by 9 bases, with 14 bases left in between. Per germline, CDR1 WNHNN and CDR2 SYGVQD (reference sequence). The CDR3 loop spans 13 amino acids. The CDR3 coding sequence is TGCGCCAGCAGTTCAGGGGGGATAGGTGAGCAGTTCTTC. Encoded protein: CASSSGGIGEQFF.

V and J are TRBV5-1 and TRBJ2-1; 8 bases fit TRBD2. The germline CDR1 and CDR2 sequences are SGHRS and YFSETQ. Trimming cost V 3 bases and J 5 bases; bases outside gene matches: 10. CDR3 length: 16 amino acids. The CDR3 DNA reads as TGCGCCAGCAGCTCGCCCAAAGCGGGAGCTAACAATGAGCAGTTCTTC. It codes for CASSSPKAGANNEQFF.

The chain has TRBV18 and TRBJ2-6; no definite D call. The V end was cut by 1 base, the J end by 0 bases, with 13 bases between. The CDR3 consists of 18 residues. Germline values: CDR1 KGHSH, CDR2 LQKENI. CDR3 amino acids: CASSPLPRSPSGANVLTF. As DNA, the CDR3 is TGTGCCAGCTCACCACTTCCGAGATCCCCCTCTGGGGCCAACGTCCTGACTTTC.

This chain connects TRBV9 to TRBJ2-7, with a possible D match to TRBD1 (5 bases). The CDR3 totals 14 residues. V lost 0 bases and J lost 2, with 9 bases in between. CDR1 and CDR2 (germline): SGDLS, YYNGEE. The CDR3 here is CASSVGGATYEQYF. For the CDR3, the DNA is TGTGCCAGCAGCGTAGGGGGCGCGACCTACGAGCAGTACTTC.

The gene calls are TRBV7-2 and TRBJ2-3, with TRBD2 as a possible D gene (7 bases). Per the germline V gene, CDR1 is SGHTA and CDR2 is FQGNSA. The CDR3 is made up of 15 amino acids. V was trimmed by 5 bases and J by 3 bases, leaving 15 bases between them. The CDR3 here is CASSPGGGRTDTQYF. Here the CDR3 DNA reads TGTGCCAGCAGCCCCGGCGGGGGCCGGACAGATACGCAGTATTTT.

The J gene is TRBJ2-3, the V gene TRBV29-1, with no clear D. This CDR3 has 11 residues. V lost 5 bases, J lost 4 bases, and 7 bases lay in between. CDR1 and CDR2 (germline): SQVTM, ANQGSEA. The CDR3 spells CSVSQADTQYF. The DNA of the CDR3 is TGCAGCGTTAGTCAGGCAGATACGCAGTATTTT.

This rearrangement joins TRBV5-4 to TRBJ2-5, with 7 positions matching TRBD2. Trimming took 0 bases from V and 7 from J; bases not matched to a gene: 9. The CDR3 length is 15 residues. Germline lookup yields CDR1 SGHNT and CDR2 YYREEE (reference sequence). The CDR3 here is CASSLEGRGGRTQYF. The DNA for the CDR3 is TGTGCCAGCAGCTTGGAAGGCCGGGGAGGGAGGACCCAGTACTTC.

The chain is built from TRBV6-5 and TRBJ1-4; D call uncertain. Between the trimmed V and J ends, which lost 3 bases and 8 bases, there was a span of 16 bases. This CDR3 is 15 amino acids long. The germline CDR1 and CDR2 sequences are MNHEY and SVGAGI. In nucleotides, the CDR3 is TGTGCCAGCAGTTATAGGGCGACGGCCAGGGAAAAACTGTTTTTT. Amino acids: CASSYRATAREKLFF.

This rearrangement joins TRBV6-6 to TRBJ1-1; maybe TRBD1 (5 bases). The CDR3 has 12 amino acids. CDR1 is MNHNY, CDR2 SVGAGI, per germline (reference sequence). Deletions cut 6 bases from V and 5 bases from J, with 10 bases between. The CDR3 coding sequence is TGTGCCAGCAGCCCCAGGGATACTGAAGCTTTCTTT. This encodes CASSPRDTEAFF.

The V gene is TRBV4-3, the J gene TRBJ1-1; no reliable D call. CDR3 length equals 13 residues. The germline V gene has CDR1 LGHNA and CDR2 YSLEER. V lost 0 bases and J 8 bases, leaving 10 bases between the germline ends. The CDR3 coding sequence is TGCGCCAGCAGCCAAGATCGTGGTGAAGAAGCTTTCTTT. Translation: CASSQDRGEEAFF.

This clone was seen once. The chain combines TRBV2 with TRBJ2-5; tentatively, D is TRBD1 or TRBD2 (5 bases each). V was pared by 7 bases and J by 5 bases, with 20 bases between. The CDR3 sequence is 15 residues long. The germline gives CDR1 SNHLY, CDR2 FYNNEI. The CDR3 here is CASTGSGQGYETQYF. CDR3 nucleotides: TGTGCCAGCACGGGATCGGGGCAGGGTTATGAGACCCAGTACTTC.

V is TRBV14 and J is TRBJ1-6, with D unclear. Germline V lookup: CDR1 SGHDN, CDR2 FVKESK. Trimming pared 0 bases from V and 6 bases from J, leaving 6 bases between. CDR3 size: 14 residues. The CDR3: CASSQDFGNSPLHF. CDR3 bases: TGTGCCAGCAGCCAAGATTTTGGTAATTCACCCCTCCACTTT.

The chain couples TRBV19 to TRBJ2-7, with D maybe TRBD1 (5 bases). V lost 3 bases and J 5 bases, leaving 20 bases between the germline ends. Germline CDR1 is LNHDA and CDR2 is SQIVND (reference sequence). The CDR3 contains 16 residues. The CDR3 is CASSMAAGKVEHEQYF. CDR3 bases: TGTGCCAGTAGTATGGCGGCAGGGAAGGTCGAACACGAGCAGTACTTC.